The 4 T cell receptor beta chains listed next were all sequenced from one sample in a study of blood T cells in healthy people across ages. The authors ran a second PCR of 7 to 11 cycles using a sample-barcoded 5' primer and a J-beta primer mix. TCRdb re-derived calls from the 5' RACE reads in MiXCR, one entry per CDR3 protein. Of fewer than 2,000,000 distinct CDR3 sequences listed, about two fifths are singletons. What was sequenced was blood. All receptors come from a human donor in good health.

The V and J genes are TRBV5-6 and TRBJ2-1; 7 bases map to TRBD1. Germline CDR1 and CDR2: SGHDT and YYEEEE. The CDR3 has 15 residues. The V gene end was trimmed by 2 bases and the J gene end by 4 bases; junction bases not matched to a gene: 6. CDR3 nucleotides: TGTGCCAGCAGCTTACAGGGGAACCTTTACAATGAGCAGTTCTTC. This encodes CASSLQGNLYNEQFF.

The rearrangement uses TRBV9 and TRBJ2-3; 13 bases are shared with TRBD2. Losses at the gene ends were 5 bases for V and 4 bases for J; bases not matched to a gene: 13. The CDR3 covers 18 residues. Germline values: CDR1 SGDLS, CDR2 YYNGEE. Here the CDR3 reads CASSPRTSGGWWPDTQYF. CDR3 nucleotide sequence: TGTGCCAGCAGTCCCCGGACTAGCGGGGGATGGTGGCCAGATACGCAGTATTTT.

This clonotype was counted a few times. The chain couples TRBV7-2 to TRBJ2-1, with D perhaps given as TRBD1 or TRBD2 (7 bases each). The CDR3 runs to 14 residues. Trimming removed 3 bases from V and 7 bases from J, with 13 bases in between. The germline gives CDR1 SGHTA, CDR2 FQGNSA. The CDR3 protein is CASSFGGTANEQFF. CDR3 coding DNA: TGTGCCAGCAGCTTCGGGGGGACAGCGAATGAGCAGTTCTTC. The entire variable domain, with the rest obtained from reference TRBV7-2 and TRBJ2-1, is as follows: GAGVSQSPSNKVTEKGKDVELRCDPISGHTALYWYRQSLGQGLEFLIYFQGNSAPDKSGLPSDRFSAERTGGSVSTLTIQRTQQEDSAVYLCASSFGGTANEQFFGPGTRLTVL.

In its sample, this clonotype was seen a few times. This sequence joins TRBV6-5 and TRBJ2-3, with D unresolved. The CDR3 covers 15 residues. V dropped 2 bases and J dropped 4 bases, with 13 bases sitting between them. CDR1 is MNHEY, CDR2 SVGAGI, per germline. The CDR3 protein is CASSYQRFSADTQYF. The CDR3 nucleotides read TGTGCCAGCAGTTACCAGCGTTTCTCCGCAGATACGCAGTATTTT.